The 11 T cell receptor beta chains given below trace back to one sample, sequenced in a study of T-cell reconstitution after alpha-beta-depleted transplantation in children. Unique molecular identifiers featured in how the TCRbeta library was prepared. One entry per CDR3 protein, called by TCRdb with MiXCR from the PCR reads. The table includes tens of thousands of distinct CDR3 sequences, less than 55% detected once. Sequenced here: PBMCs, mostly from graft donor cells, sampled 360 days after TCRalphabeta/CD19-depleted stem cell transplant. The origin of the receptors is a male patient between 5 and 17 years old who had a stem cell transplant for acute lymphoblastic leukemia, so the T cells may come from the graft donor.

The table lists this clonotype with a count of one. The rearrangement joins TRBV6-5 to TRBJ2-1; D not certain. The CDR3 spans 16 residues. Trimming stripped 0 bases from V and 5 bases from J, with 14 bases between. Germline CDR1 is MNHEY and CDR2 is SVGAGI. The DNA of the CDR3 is TGTGCCAGCAGTTACTCGAGAAGTGGGCTTAACAATGAGCAGTTCTTC. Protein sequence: CASSYSRSGLNNEQFF.

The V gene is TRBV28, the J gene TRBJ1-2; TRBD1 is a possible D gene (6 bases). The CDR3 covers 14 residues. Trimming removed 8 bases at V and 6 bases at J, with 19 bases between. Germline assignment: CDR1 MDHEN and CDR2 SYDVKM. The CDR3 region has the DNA TGTGCCAGCCTTCAGGCAGGGGCGAGAAATGGCTACACCTTC. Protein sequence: CASLQAGARNGYTF.

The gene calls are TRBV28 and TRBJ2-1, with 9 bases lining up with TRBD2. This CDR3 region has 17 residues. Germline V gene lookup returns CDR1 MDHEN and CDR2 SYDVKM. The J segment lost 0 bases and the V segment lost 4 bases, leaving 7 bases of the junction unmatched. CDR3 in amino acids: CASSSKGSGSSYNEQFF. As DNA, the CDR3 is TGTGCCAGCAGTTCCAAGGGTAGCGGGAGCTCCTACAATGAGCAGTTCTTC.

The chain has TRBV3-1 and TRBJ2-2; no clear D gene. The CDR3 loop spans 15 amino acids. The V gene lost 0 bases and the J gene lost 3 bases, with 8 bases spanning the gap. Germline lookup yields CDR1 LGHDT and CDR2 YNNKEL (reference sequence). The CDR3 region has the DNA TGTGCCAGCAGCCAAGACCGCCTGGACACCGGGGAGCTGTTTTTT. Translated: CASSQDRLDTGELFF.

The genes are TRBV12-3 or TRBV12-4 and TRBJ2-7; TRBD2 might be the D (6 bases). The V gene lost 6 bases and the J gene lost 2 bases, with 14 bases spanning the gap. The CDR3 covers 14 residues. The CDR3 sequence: CASRGTGGTYEQYF. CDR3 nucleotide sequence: TGTGCCAGCAGGGGGACCGGGGGAACCTACGAGCAGTACTTC.

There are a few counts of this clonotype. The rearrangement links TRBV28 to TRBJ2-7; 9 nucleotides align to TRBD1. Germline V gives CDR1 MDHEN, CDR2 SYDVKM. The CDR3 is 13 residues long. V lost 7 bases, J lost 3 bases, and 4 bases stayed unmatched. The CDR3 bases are TGTGCCAGCACCGTGACAGGGGGCTACGAGCAGTACTTC. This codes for CASTVTGGYEQYF. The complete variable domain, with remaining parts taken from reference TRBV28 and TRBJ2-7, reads DVKVTQSSRYLVKRTGEKVFLECVQDMDHENMFWYRQDPGLGLRLIYFSYDVKMKEKGDIPEGYSVSREKKERFSLILESASTNQTSMYLCASTVTGGYEQYFGPGTRLTVT.

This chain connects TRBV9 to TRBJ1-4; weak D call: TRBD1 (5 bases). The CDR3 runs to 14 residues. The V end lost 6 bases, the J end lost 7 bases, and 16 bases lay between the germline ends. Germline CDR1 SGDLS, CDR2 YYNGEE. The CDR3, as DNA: TGTGCCAGCAACGCGGGGCTCGAAGTTGAAAAACTGTTTTTT. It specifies CASNAGLEVEKLFF.

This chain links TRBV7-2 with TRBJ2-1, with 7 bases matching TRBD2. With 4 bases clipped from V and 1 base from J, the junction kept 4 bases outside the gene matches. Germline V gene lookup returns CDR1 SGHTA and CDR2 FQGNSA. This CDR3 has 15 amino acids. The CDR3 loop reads CASSSSSGSYNEQFF. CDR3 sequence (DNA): TGTGCCAGCAGCTCATCTAGCGGTTCCTACAATGAGCAGTTCTTC.

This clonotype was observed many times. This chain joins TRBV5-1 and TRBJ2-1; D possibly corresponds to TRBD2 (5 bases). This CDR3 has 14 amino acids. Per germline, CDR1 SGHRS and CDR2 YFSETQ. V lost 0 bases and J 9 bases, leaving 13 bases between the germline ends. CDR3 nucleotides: TGCGCCAGCAGCTTGGCCGAGAGAGGGAGTGAGCAGTTCTTC. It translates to CASSLAERGSEQFF. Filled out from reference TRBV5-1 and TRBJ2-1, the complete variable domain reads KAGVTQTPRYLIKTRGQQVTLSCSPISGHRSVSWYQQTPGQGLQFLFEYFSETQRNKGNFPGRFSGRQFSNSRSEMNVSTLELGDSALYLCASSLAERGSEQFFGPGTRLTVL.

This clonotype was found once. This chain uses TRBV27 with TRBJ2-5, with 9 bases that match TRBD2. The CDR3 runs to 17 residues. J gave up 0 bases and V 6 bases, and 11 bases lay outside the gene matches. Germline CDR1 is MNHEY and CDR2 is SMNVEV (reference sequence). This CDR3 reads CASSLHLAGPYQETQYF. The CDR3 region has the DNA TGTGCCAGCAGCCTGCACCTAGCGGGGCCCTACCAAGAGACCCAGTACTTC.

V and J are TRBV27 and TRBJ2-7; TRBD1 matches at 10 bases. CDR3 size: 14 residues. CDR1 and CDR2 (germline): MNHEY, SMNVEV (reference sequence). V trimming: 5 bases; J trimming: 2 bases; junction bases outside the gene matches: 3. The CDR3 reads CASSGGTGAYEQYF. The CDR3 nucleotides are TGTGCCAGCAGTGGGGGGACAGGGGCCTACGAGCAGTACTTC.